The rows below give T cell receptor beta chains drawn from one sample of a study of cytomegalovirus exposure and HLA in healthy donors. The assay was immunoSEQ multiplex PCR, and TCRdb's table has in-frame clones only and misses some. The table includes more than 80,000 clones, roughly 71% detected once. The sample comprised PBMCs. These receptors were collected from a man in his fifties or sixties in good health and CMV-seronegative. The CDR3 runs from the conserved cysteine through the conserved F or W. D genes are given only for firm matches. Only some rows state a clone size, as once, few, many or a class for expanded clones.

V gene	J gene	D gene	clone size	CDR3 protein	CDR3 DNA
TRBV5-1	TRBJ1-1	TRBD1	.	CASSSGDRNTEAFF	TGCGCCAGCAGCTCTGGGGACAGAAACACTGAAGCTTTCTTT
TRBV10-2	TRBJ1-4	.	.	CASSESISLKLFF	TGCGCCAGCAGTGAGTCGATTAGCTTAAAACTGTTTTTT
TRBV30	TRBJ1-3	TRBD1	.	CAWRPFWDRGSGNTIYF	TGTGCCTGGAGACCGTTTTGGGACAGGGGGTCTGGAAACACCATATATTTT
TRBV2	TRBJ1-2	.	.	CASSSARSYGYTF	TGTGCCAGCAGCAGCGCGCGATCCTATGGCTACACCTTC
TRBV2	TRBJ2-5	TRBD2	.	CASSELVLAGDQETQYF	TGTGCCAGCAGTGAATTGGTGCTAGCGGGAGATCAAGAGACCCAGTACTTC
TRBV5-5	TRBJ1-2	.	.	CASSAGQNFYGYTF	TGTGCCAGCAGTGCGGGCCAAAATTTCTATGGCTACACCTTC
TRBV7-2	TRBJ1-2	TRBD1	once	CASSLGGGQGAYGYTF	TGTGCCAGCAGCTTAGGGGGGGGACAGGGAGCCTATGGCTACACCTTC
TRBV6-5	TRBJ1-1	TRBD1	.	CASSYEGAQGYTEAFF	TGTGCCAGCAGTTACGAGGGGGCGCAGGGGTACACTGAAGCTTTCTTT
TRBV6-4	TRBJ2-2	TRBD1	few	CASSDDRGLSGELFF	TGTGCCAGCAGTGACGACAGGGGGCTCAGCGGGGAGCTGTTTTTT
TRBV2	TRBJ2-7	TRBD1	.	CASSEQGASYEQYF	TGTGCCAGCAGTGAGCAGGGGGCCTCCTACGAGCAGTACTTC
TRBV7-9	TRBJ1-1	.	.	CASSLEPMNTEAFF	TGTGCCAGCAGCTTAGAGCCGATGAACACTGAAGCTTTCTTT
TRBV4-2	TRBJ2-3	.	.	CASSQDPPARVGTDTQYF	TGTGCCAGCAGCCAAGATCCCCCGGCCAGGGTAGGCACAGATACGCAGTATTTT
TRBV4-3	TRBJ2-3	.	.	CASSQGAGIYLDTQYF	TGCGCCAGCAGCCAAGGGGCGGGGATTTATCTGGATACGCAGTATTTT
TRBV29-1	TRBJ2-1	TRBD2	.	CSVEAASGASYNEQFF	TGCAGCGTTGAAGCGGCTAGCGGGGCCTCCTACAATGAGCAGTTCTTC
TRBV18	TRBJ1-6	.	once	CASSPPTGLSYNSPLHF	TGTGCCAGCTCACCACCGACTGGACTCTCCTATAATTCACCCCTCCACTTT
TRBV5-4	TRBJ2-3	TRBD2	once	CASTRWTSGTADTQYF	TGTGCCAGCACGAGATGGACTAGCGGGACGGCAGATACGCAGTATTTT
TRBV6-6	TRBJ2-7	.	once	CASRATAAYEQYF	TGTGCCAGCAGGGCGACAGCCGCCTACGAGCAGTACTTC
TRBV4-1	TRBJ2-2	TRBD2	.	CASSVQAGVYTGELFF	TGCGCCAGCAGCGTACAAGCGGGGGTGTACACCGGGGAGCTGTTTTTT
TRBV5-4	TRBJ1-4	.	.	CASSFSAKGNEKLFF	TGTGCCAGCAGCTTCTCGGCAAAGGGGAATGAAAAACTGTTTTTT
TRBV29-1	TRBJ2-4	.	few	CSASPFQGGIAKNIQYF	TGCAGCGCCTCTCCTTTTCAGGGCGGCATAGCCAAAAACATTCAGTACTTC